In this sample, the clone carrying this T cell receptor (beta chain) turned up once. This CDR3 comprises 13 residues. Germline CDR1 is GTSNPN and CDR2 is SVGIG (reference sequence). V lost 0 bases, J lost 0 bases, and 6 bases lay in between. The source of the sample is a study of CD8+ T cells in alopecia areata. cDNA prepared by RNA extraction and subsequent reverse transcription served as the template for sequencing. Profiled with immunoSEQ multiplex PCR; TCRdb holds only in-frame clones, not every one. The repertoire holds 250,000 or so clones, with around 67% as singletons. The sequences come from CD4+ T cells sorted from blood, collected at week 0. The chain has TRBV30 and TRBJ2-7; D is undetermined. This receptor was taken from a human donor with alopecia areata. The CDR3 reads CAWSVGFSYEQYF. As DNA, the CDR3 is TGTGCCTGGAGTGTGGGGTTCTCCTACGAGCAGTACTTC.